This is a list of T cell receptor beta chains from one sample in a study of beta chain features in type 1 diabetes. The protocol was immunoSEQ multiplex PCR, while the TCRdb copy is restricted to in-frame clones and leaves out a portion. The sample holds about 620,000 clones, roughly 16% seen once. The sequencing sample was made of naive CD4+ T cells from blood. Every receptor here comes from a man younger than 35 in good health. The CDR3 runs from the conserved cysteine through the conserved F or W. The D gene is left open where the match is weak. Clone size, where shown, is once, few, many, or a class for clones that have expanded.

DNA | CDR3 | J | length | D | V | size
TGTGCCAGCAGTGAAGTCAGGGGGCTCTACGAGCAGTACTTC | CASSEVRGLYEQYF | TRBJ2-7 | 14 | TRBD1 | TRBV2 | few
TGCGCCAGCAGTCAATCATCGGGGGAGTTTGAAAAACTGTTTTTT | CASSQSSGEFEKLFF | TRBJ1-4 | 15 | NA | TRBV23-1 | many
TGTGCCAGCAGCCCGGGACAGGGGGCGCGCCGCTACACCTTC | CASSPGQGARRYTF | TRBJ1-2 | 14 | TRBD1 | TRBV13 | NA
TGCGCCAGCAGCTTGGAGGGGACAGGGGTTCCCCAGCATTTT | CASSLEGTGVPQHF | TRBJ1-5 | 14 | TRBD1 | TRBV5-1 | few
TGCGCCAGCAGCCTGTCCGGGTCTCGGAGTCAGCCCCAGCATTTT | CASSLSGSRSQPQHF | TRBJ1-5 | 15 | NA | TRBV5-1 | NA
TGTGCCAGCAGTTACTCCAGGGCTTTCGGAAACATTCAGTACTTC | CASSYSRAFGNIQYF | TRBJ2-4 | 15 | NA | TRBV6-5 | NA
TGTGCCAGTAAAAACCCCCAGTCCTACGAGCAGTACTTC | CASKNPQSYEQYF | TRBJ2-7 | 13 | NA | TRBV19 | NA
TGTGCCAGCAGTTACTCGACGGTGAGAGGGACTGGCTACACCTTC | CASSYSTVRGTGYTF | TRBJ1-2 | 15 | NA | TRBV6-5 | NA
TGTGCCAGCAGCTTACCACGACAGGGCTACAATGAGCAGTTCTTC | CASSLPRQGYNEQFF | TRBJ2-1 | 15 | TRBD1 | TRBV11-1 | NA
TGTGCCAGCAGCCGTCCGAGTGCAACTAATGAAAAACTGTTTTTT | CASSRPSATNEKLFF | TRBJ1-4 | 15 | NA | TRBV4-2 | few
TGCGCCAGCGGGGCTGGAAATCAGTTGGGAGAGACCCAGTACTTC | CASGAGNQLGETQYF | TRBJ2-5 | 15 | NA | TRBV5-1 | NA
TGTGCCAGCAGTTCAACAGGGTTCTCTGGAAACACCATATATTTT | CASSSTGFSGNTIYF | TRBJ1-3 | 15 | NA | TRBV28 | few
TGTGCCAGCTCACCACCGAACAGGGCAGCTAACTATGGCTACACCTTC | CASSPPNRAANYGYTF | TRBJ1-2 | 16 | NA | TRBV18 | NA